This T cell receptor beta chain was retrieved from a study of human T cells and chemical hapten exposure. Overall study: 2% DPC was applied to around 2 cm by around 2 cm of upper inner arm skin for sensitization.

Time point described: pre-sensitization, week 0. Treatment defined: therapeutic diphenylcyclopropenone sensitization with weekly scalp DPC. TCRdb reprocessed the RACE reads via MiXCR and lists one record per CDR3 protein. The data hold about 40,000 distinct CDR3 sequences, with roughly a tenth observed a single time. Study-wide results and caveats: Patch test score showed a positive correlation with PT1 expanded TCR counts.

Worth noting for this clonotype: Its antigen is not known.

Per the germline V gene, CDR1 is SNHLY and CDR2 is FYNNEI. The CDR3 loop spans 14 amino acids. V was shortened by 8 bases and J by 6 bases, with 17 bases between the two germline ends. The chain joins TRBV2 to TRBJ2-1; tentatively, D is TRBD1 (6 bases). The sample consisted of whole blood, taken in connection with sensitization to the hapten diphenylcyclopropenone (DPC). This clonotype was sampled from a man in his thirties or forties with alopecia areata. Some clones in this sample may be carry-over from other donors' samples. The CDR3 here is CASRVTGLRNEQFF. The DNA of the CDR3 is TGTGCCAGCCGCGTCACAGGGTTGCGCAATGAGCAGTTCTTC.